This T cell receptor (beta chain) was sequenced for a study of spatial heterogeneity in lung cancer (dated by TCRdb to the late 2010s). In the study overall: The donors were some 72 patients from the lung TRACERx cohort who had early-stage, untreated non-small cell lung cancer. Follow-up PBMC samples were sequenced whenever available, with the median time to follow-up being two to three years after resection. More beta-chain than alpha-chain transcripts were consistently detected, likely reflecting higher beta-chain transcript abundance. In the raw uncorrected reads, each unique combination of TCR and UMI appeared more than ten times on average. TCR alpha and beta repertoires were quantitatively compared across multiple tumor regions, matched nontumor lung and blood in non-small cell lung cancer. TCR repertoire features were related to nonsynonymous mutation counts determined by whole-exome sequencing of tumor tissue. Both alpha and beta chains were TCR-sequenced in samples taken at surgery, namely 220 tumor regions, 64 matched nontumor lung samples and a few dozen PBMC samples.

Ten or more counts support this clonotype. What antigen it recognizes has not been identified. No quality values exist for individual bases; no much larger clone is one base distant. What the work shows at the level of the full study, not this receptor alone: Ubiquitous expanded tumor TCRs were detected in blood more often at tumor resection than at routine follow-up. Confirming at a functional level the hypothesis that regional TCRs recognize regional mutations was considered to require additional single-cell paired TCR alpha and beta sequencing. Only approximately 14 patients were included in the comparisons of baseline and follow-up blood repertoires.

Spanning cysteine to phenylalanine, the CDR3 consists of 13 amino acids. Kept here is only the CDR3 DNA, which spans 39 bases and is read in frame from base 1. V and J lose 7 bases and 6 bases, and a span of 16 bases separates them. The library came from 5' RACE. These reads were obtained on a NextSeq 500. In the TCR library protocol, a unique molecular identifier was attached to each TCR cDNA molecule so that PCR and sequencing errors could be corrected. The published analysis was carried out like this. TCR identification, UMI-based error correction and CDR3 extraction were all carried out with Decombinator tools. TCRs above a frequency of 2 per 1,000, corresponding to the top 1% of the tumor frequency distribution, were defined as expanded. Renyi diversity was computed with the R vegan package after each repertoire had been subsampled 100 times to 5,000 TCRs. To build CDR3 similarity networks, amino acid triplet string-kernel similarity was used, and CDR3s were connected when their pairwise similarity was above 0.82. In TCRdb, the public reads were trimmed at Q25 with fastp and aligned with MiXCR, with productive beta chains retained. Each entry is one CDR3 protein sequence, shown with its most common DNA and genes. The V and J calls follow TCRdb's processing rather than the paper's. This sample gives roughly 120,000 distinct CDR3 sequences in total; 12% of them show up just once. The ten largest clones represent approximately 17% of the sample.

Per the publication, the time point label means: blood at routine non-recurrence follow-up after resection. For TCR sequencing, whole RNA was extracted from tumor and nontumor lung tissue, or from cryopreserved PBMC samples, and no cell sorting was done. Only patients for whom sufficient RNA was available from at least two tumor regions were selected for TCR sequencing. This TCR came from a male donor with early-stage non-small cell lung cancer. The source was PBMCs, collected at follow-up. This receptor chain uses TRBV12-3 or TRBV12-4 and TRBJ2-7; the D match is possibly TRBD1 or TRBD2, with 5 bases aligned in each. At the DNA level, the sequence is TGTGCCAGCAATCGACTGGGGGTTGTCGAGCAGTACTTC. This gives the protein CASNRLGVVEQYF.